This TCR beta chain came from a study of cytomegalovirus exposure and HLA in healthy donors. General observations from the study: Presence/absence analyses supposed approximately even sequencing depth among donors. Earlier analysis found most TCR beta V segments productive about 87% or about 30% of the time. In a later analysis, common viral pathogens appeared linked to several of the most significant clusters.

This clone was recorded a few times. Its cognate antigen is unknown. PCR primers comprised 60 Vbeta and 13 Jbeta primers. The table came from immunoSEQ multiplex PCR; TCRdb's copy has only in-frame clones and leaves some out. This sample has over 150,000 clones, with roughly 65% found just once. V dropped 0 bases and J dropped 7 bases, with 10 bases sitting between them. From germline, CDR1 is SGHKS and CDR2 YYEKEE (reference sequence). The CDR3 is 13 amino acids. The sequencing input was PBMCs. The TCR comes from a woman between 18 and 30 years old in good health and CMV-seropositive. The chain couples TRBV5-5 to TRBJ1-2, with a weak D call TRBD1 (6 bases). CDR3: CASSLGAGAGYTF. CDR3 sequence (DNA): TGTGCCAGCAGCTTGGGTGCAGGGGCTGGCTACACCTTC.